The next 11 T cell receptor beta chains were all read from a single sample in a study of immune cell composition in non-small cell lung cancer. The repertoire was sequenced with immunoSEQ multiplex PCR; TCRdb's copy has only in-frame clones and lacks some. The table includes fewer than 4,500 clones, about 83% detected once. The sequenced sample was lung tumor tissue. Every receptor here comes from a human donor with non-small cell lung cancer.

The chain couples TRBV7-9 to TRBJ2-3, with TRBD2 identical over 7 bases. After removal of 0 bases from V and 5 bases from J, the junction contained 5 bases not matched to a gene. The CDR3 has 15 residues. CDR1 is SEHNR and CDR2 is FQNEAQ in the germline V gene (reference sequence). This chain's CDR3 is CASSLAFGGGDTQYF. DNA of the CDR3: TGTGCCAGCAGCTTAGCGTTTGGGGGGGGAGATACGCAGTATTTT.

The rearrangement joins TRBV6-1 to TRBJ1-4; 11 bases line up with TRBD1. J gave up 10 bases and V 5 bases, and 3 bases lay outside the gene matches. The germline gives CDR1 MNHNS, CDR2 SASEGT. The CDR3 runs to 13 residues. The CDR3 loop is CASSRDRGGKLFF. In DNA form, the CDR3 reads TGTGCCAGCAGTAGGGACAGGGGGGGAAAACTGTTTTTT.

The chain combines TRBV19 with TRBJ2-1, with a possible D match to TRBD1 (5 bases). Germline CDR1 reads LNHDA; CDR2 reads SQIVND (reference sequence). The germline V and J ends were trimmed by 4 bases and 1 base, with 11 bases remaining between them. The CDR3 length is 15 residues. CDR3: CASSNKGMSYNEQFF. The CDR3 DNA is TGTGCCAGTAGTAATAAGGGGATGTCCTACAATGAGCAGTTCTTC. The full variable domain, completed using reference TRBV19 and TRBJ2-1, is DGGITQSPKYLFRKEGQNVTLSCEQNLNHDAMYWYRQDPGQGLRLIYYSQIVNDFQKGDIAEGYSVSREKKESFPLTVTSAQKNPTAFYLCASSNKGMSYNEQFFGPGTRLTVL.

The chain employs TRBV7-2 and TRBJ2-1; 8 bases are a match to TRBD1. J gave up 8 bases and V 5 bases, and 5 bases lay outside the gene matches. CDR3 length equals 13 residues. CDR1 is SGHTA and CDR2 is FQGNSA in the germline V gene. This chain's CDR3 is CASSPDRGHEQFF. Here the CDR3 DNA reads TGTGCCAGCAGCCCTGACAGGGGTCATGAGCAGTTCTTC.

The V gene is TRBV5-1, the J gene TRBJ2-3; 11 bases are a match to TRBD2. Germline CDR1 SGHRS, CDR2 YFSETQ. This CDR3 has 17 residues. V was clipped by 0 bases and J by 5 bases; unmatched bases: 8. CDR3 bases: TGCGCCAGCAGCTTGGCCATAGCGGGGGGGCCTCAAGATACGCAGTATTTT. This encodes CASSLAIAGGPQDTQYF. Looking up the rest from reference TRBV5-1 and TRBJ2-3 gives the full variable domain: KAGVTQTPRYLIKTRGQQVTLSCSPISGHRSVSWYQQTPGQGLQFLFEYFSETQRNKGNFPGRFSGRQFSNSRSEMNVSTLELGDSALYLCASSLAIAGGPQDTQYFGPGTRLTVL.

The chain links TRBV7-2 to TRBJ2-5; TRBD2 might be the D (6 bases). The V gene's germline CDR1 is SGHTA and CDR2 FQGNSA. CDR3 size: 15 residues. V dropped 3 bases and J dropped 2 bases, with 13 bases sitting between them. The CDR3 region is CASSLSSSGQETQYF. The CDR3 nucleotides are TGTGCCAGCAGCTTGTCAAGCAGCGGGCAAGAGACCCAGTACTTC.

CDR3 residues: CASSLGQVGDYGYTF. DNA of the CDR3: TGCGCCAGCAGCTTAGGACAGGTTGGGGACTATGGCTACACCTTC. The chain has TRBV5-1 and TRBJ1-2; TRBD1 aligns across 7 bases. Germline loops: CDR1 SGHRS, CDR2 YFSETQ. The trim removed 2 bases at V and 3 bases at J, leaving 7 bases unmatched. This CDR3 comprises 15 residues.

In its sample, this clone was seen once. The genes are TRBV2 and TRBJ2-1; 15 nucleotides agree with TRBD2. This CDR3 region has 15 residues. V was pared by 7 bases and J by 9 bases, with 7 bases of the junction left unmatched. CDR1 SNHLY and CDR2 FYNNEI come from the germline V gene. CDR3 in amino acids: CASTERTSGGAEQFF. Here the CDR3 DNA reads TGTGCCAGCACCGAGAGGACTAGCGGGGGGGCTGAGCAGTTCTTC.

This CDR3 is CASSPPRGTVRGDGYTF. CDR3 nucleotide sequence: TGTGCCAGCTCACCACCTCGGGGAACCGTAAGAGGTGATGGCTACACCTTC. The chain recombines TRBV18 with TRBJ1-2; D gene unclear. Germline loops: CDR1 KGHSH, CDR2 LQKENI. V was trimmed by 0 bases and J by 6 bases, leaving 20 bases between them. CDR3 size: 17 residues.

CDR3 amino acids: CASSPKGYGYTF. For the CDR3, the DNA is TGTGCCAGCTCACCAAAGGGGTATGGCTACACCTTC. This chain connects TRBV18 to TRBJ1-2; D might be TRBD1 (5 bases). CDR3 length equals 12 residues. Germline CDR1 KGHSH, CDR2 LQKENI. With 2 bases removed from V and 5 bases from J, the gap between germline ends came to 6 bases. Together with reference TRBV18 and TRBJ1-2, the CDR3 gives the full variable domain: NAGVMQNPRHLVRRRGQEARLRCSPMKGHSHVYWYRQLPEEGLKFMVYLQKENIIDESGMPKERFSAEFPKEGPSILRIQQVVRGDSAAYFCASSPKGYGYTFGSGTRLTVV.

The V gene is TRBV12-1, the J gene TRBJ2-7; whether TRBD2, the table's D call, matches the DNA was not checked. TRBV12-1 is a documented pseudogene. This CDR3 has 15 residues. CDR3 amino acids: CASSRLAGAIYEQYF. In nucleotides, the CDR3 is TGTGCCAGCAGCCGTCTAGCGGGGGCCATCTACGAGCAGTACTTC.